The 6 T cell receptor beta chains listed next were all sequenced from one sample in a study of blood T cells in healthy people across ages. The second PCR ran about 6 to 11 cycles with a sample-barcoded 5' primer and J-beta primers. In TCRdb, the 5' RACE reads were re-called with MiXCR into one record per CDR3 protein. The table shows roughly 800,000 distinct CDR3 sequences, with roughly 50% occurring only once. Sequencing was carried out using blood. Receptors were obtained from a young man in good health.

The CDR3 DNA follows: TGTGCCAGCAGTTACGACAGAGCTAACTATGGCTACACCTTC. Its protein product is CASSYDRANYGYTF. This chain connects TRBV6-5 to TRBJ1-2; D is perhaps TRBD1 (5 bases). The V and J ends lost 2 bases and 0 bases respectively, with 7 bases between them. The CDR3 loop spans 14 amino acids. Germline CDR1 and CDR2: MNHEY and SVGAGI.

This clonotype was counted between two and nine times. V is TRBV7-2 and J is TRBJ2-1, with D perhaps TRBD1 or TRBD2 (5 bases each). The CDR3 consists of 13 residues. Germline V gives CDR1 SGHTA, CDR2 FQGNSA. Trimming pared 8 bases from V and 3 bases from J, leaving 11 bases between. The CDR3 DNA is TGTGCCAGCGCGATTGGGGGCTACAATGAGCAGTTCTTC. Protein product: CASAIGGYNEQFF.

The chain employs TRBV4-2 and TRBJ2-3, with D possibly TRBD2 on 7 matching bases. V shed 5 bases and J shed 5 bases, with 14 bases lying between them. The V gene's germline CDR1 is LGHNA and CDR2 YNFKEQ. This CDR3 is built from 14 residues. The DNA for the CDR3 is TGTGCCAGCAGCGGGGGGGGGCCTGGAGATACGCAGTATTTT. Its translation: CASSGGGPGDTQYF.

V gene TRBV13 combines with J gene TRBJ2-3; no clear D. There are 15 residues in the CDR3. Germline V lookup: CDR1 PRHDT, CDR2 FYEKMQ (reference sequence). The V end lost 1 base, the J end lost 2 bases, and 10 bases lay between the germline ends. The CDR3 region is CASSLVQQYTDTQYF. DNA of the CDR3: TGTGCCAGCAGCTTAGTTCAGCAGTACACAGATACGCAGTATTTT.

V is TRBV24-1 and J is TRBJ2-1, with D unresolved. This CDR3 region has 14 residues. Trimming left V 3 bases short and J 4 bases short, with 9 bases between. Looked up from germline, CDR1 is KGHDR and CDR2 is SFDVKD. CDR3: CATSDGGLYNEQFF. Written as DNA, the CDR3 is TGTGCCACCAGTGATGGTGGTTTGTACAATGAGCAGTTCTTC.

CDR3 amino acids: CASSNTGGNEQFF. Written as DNA, the CDR3 is TGTGCCAGCAGCAACACAGGGGGCAATGAGCAGTTCTTC. This chain links TRBV14 with TRBJ2-1, with 8 bases identical to TRBD1. The V segment lost 5 bases and the J segment 6 bases; nucleotides outside the gene matches: 3. The germline CDR1 and CDR2 sequences are SGHDN and FVKESK. The CDR3 is made up of 13 amino acids.